This TCR beta chain was captured in a study of T cell changes during pregnancy in multiple sclerosis. Deletions cut 0 bases from V and 4 bases from J, with 16 bases between. Germline V gene lookup returns CDR1 SGHRS and CDR2 YFSETQ. This CDR3 region has 16 residues. The repertoire was sequenced with immunoSEQ multiplex PCR; TCRdb's copy has only in-frame clones and lacks some. This table holds around 44,000 clones, 88% found once. The source material was CD4+ T cells from peripheral blood mononuclear cells, sampled in the second trimester of pregnancy. This chain links TRBV5-1 with TRBJ1-2; D is uncertain. The sequence was collected from a female donor with multiple sclerosis, enrolled in a pregnancy study. The CDR3 is CASSLGSPSRVYGYTF. CDR3 bases: TGCGCCAGCAGCTTGGGTTCCCCGTCGCGGGTCTATGGCTACACCTTC.